The source of this T cell receptor (beta chain) is a study of PD-L1 blockade in urothelial cancer. Some clones are missing from TCRdb's copy, which holds only in-frame ones; the method was immunoSEQ multiplex PCR. The table includes about 56,000 clones, around 86% detected once. Time point noted: pretreatment peripheral blood. CDR3 length: 17 residues. The germline V gene encodes CDR1 SGHRS and CDR2 YFSETQ. J lost 1 base, V lost 6 bases, and 11 bases had no gene match. The TCR sequence derives from an older man with urothelial cancer. The sample was PBMCs, taken around atezolizumab (anti-PD-L1) treatment. This sequence joins TRBV5-1 and TRBJ2-1; 9 bases line up with TRBD2. The CDR3 nucleotides read TGCGCCAGCACCCCTGAGGGGGCGGGAGGGTCCTACAATGAGCAGTTCTTC. Amino acids: CASTPEGAGGSYNEQFF.